These 29 T cell receptor beta chains were sequenced from one sample in a study of blood T cell repertoires in COVID-19. Clones were sequenced by immunoSEQ multiplex PCR, and TCRdb holds only the in-frame ones, with some missing. Counted here are about 300,000 clones, about four fifths occurring once; the ten biggest clones make up 1% to 1.5%. Sequenced sample: peripheral blood. All receptors come from a woman aged 45 to 65 with acute or convalescent COVID-19.

V is TRBV3-1 (or the pseudogene TRBV3-2) and J is TRBJ1-2; D not resolved. The V end was cut by 5 bases, the J end by 6 bases, with 10 bases between. The CDR3 runs to 12 residues. Germline V gene data show CDR1 as LGHDT and CDR2 as YNNKEL (reference sequence). The CDR3 sequence is CASSDARDGYTF. The CDR3 region has the DNA TGTGCCAGCAGCGATGCAAGAGATGGCTACACCTTC.

This chain links TRBV7-8 with TRBJ1-1; D is possibly TRBD1 (6 bases). Germline V gene sequence: CDR1 SGHVS, CDR2 FQNEAQ. The CDR3 spans 14 residues. Trimming stripped 5 bases from V and 4 bases from J, with 14 bases between. CDR3 protein: CASSEQGMITEAFF. The CDR3 bases are TGTGCCAGCAGCGAACAGGGTATGATCACTGAAGCTTTCTTT.

The chain recombines TRBV7-2 with TRBJ1-1; 9 bases are shared with TRBD1. V lost 3 bases, J lost 3 bases, and 8 bases stayed unmatched. Germline V gene lookup returns CDR1 SGHTA and CDR2 FQGNSA. CDR3 length: 16 residues. The CDR3 protein is CASSLGTGRLYTEAFF. DNA for the CDR3: TGTGCCAGCAGCTTGGGGACAGGGAGGTTGTACACTGAAGCTTTCTTT.

The V call is TRBV19, the J call TRBJ1-1, with 7 nucleotides matching TRBD1. This CDR3 spans 15 amino acids. The germline V gene encodes CDR1 LNHDA and CDR2 SQIVND (reference sequence). The trim removed 4 bases at V and 4 bases at J, leaving 9 bases unmatched. CDR3 sequence (DNA): TGTGCCAGTAGTAGTAATCGACAGGGACCCACTGAAGCTTTCTTT. Translated, it gives CASSSNRQGPTEAFF. The full variable domain, its missing parts supplied by reference TRBV19 and TRBJ1-1, is DGGITQSPKYLFRKEGQNVTLSCEQNLNHDAMYWYRQDPGQGLRLIYYSQIVNDFQKGDIAEGYSVSREKKESFPLTVTSAQKNPTAFYLCASSSNRQGPTEAFFGQGTRLTVV.

The chain uses TRBV7-2 and TRBJ1-2; 10 bases are shared with TRBD1. This CDR3 has 16 amino acids. Germline CDR1 SGHTA, CDR2 FQGNSA. V gave up 5 bases and J gave up 1 base; unmatched junction bases: 7. The CDR3 is CASSRDRGSINYGYTF. Here the CDR3 DNA reads TGTGCCAGCAGCAGGGACAGGGGATCGATTAACTATGGCTACACCTTC.

CDR3 loop: CASRPTGTGERGYTF. CDR3 DNA sequence: TGTGCCAGCAGGCCCACCGGGACAGGGGAGCGTGGCTACACCTTC. The chain has TRBV7-9 and TRBJ1-2; 10 nucleotides align to TRBD1. Germline values: CDR1 SEHNR, CDR2 FQNEAQ (reference sequence). Trimming cost V 6 bases and J 7 bases; bases outside gene matches: 11. The CDR3 contains 15 residues. Full variable domain (outside the CDR3, taken from reference TRBV7-9 and TRBJ1-2): DTGVSQNPRHKITKRGQNVTFRCDPISEHNRLYWYRQTLGQGPEFLTYFQNEAQLEKSRLLSDRFSAERPKGSFSTLEIQRTEQGDSAMYLCASRPTGTGERGYTFGSGTRLTVV.

The V and J genes are TRBV7-3 and TRBJ2-3; a weak D match, TRBD2 (6 bases). CDR3 length: 13 amino acids. The ends were cut back, 6 bases at V and 2 bases at J, with 9 bases in the middle. CDR1 and CDR2 from the germline V gene are SGHTA and FQGTGA. The CDR3 DNA is TGTGCCAGCAGTAGCGGCAACACAGATACGCAGTATTTT. Translating gives CASSSGNTDTQYF.

This chain uses TRBV4-1 with TRBJ1-6; a weak D match, TRBD1 (6 bases). Trimming pared 2 bases from V and 0 bases from J, leaving 17 bases between. In germline, CDR1 is MGHRA, CDR2 YSYEKL. The CDR3 spans 19 residues. The chain's CDR3 is CASSQSYGGPSSYNSPLHF. In DNA form, the CDR3 reads TGCGCCAGCAGCCAATCATACGGGGGGCCCAGCTCCTATAATTCACCCCTCCACTTT.

The table lists this clone with a count of one. The rearrangement links TRBV28 to TRBJ1-4, with 10 bases lining up with TRBD1. The germline V gene encodes CDR1 MDHEN and CDR2 SYDVKM. CDR3 length: 16 residues. V lost 7 bases to trimming and J lost 3 bases; unmatched junction nucleotides: 8. The CDR3 DNA is TGTGCCAGCACAGGACAGGGGGGATTGGCTAATGAAAAACTGTTTTTT. It yields the protein CASTGQGGLANEKLFF.

The table lists this clone with a few counts. This chain uses TRBV3-1 (or the pseudogene TRBV3-2) with TRBJ2-7; TRBD1 is a possible D gene (6 bases). The germline V gene encodes CDR1 LGHDT and CDR2 YNNKEL (reference sequence). The V and J ends lost 3 bases and 6 bases respectively, with 18 bases between them. The CDR3 loop spans 15 amino acids. The CDR3, as DNA: TGTGCCAGCAGCCAGTTCACCACAGGGAATGGCGAGCAGTACTTC. This sequence encodes CASSQFTTGNGEQYF.

This clone was seen only a few times. V gene TRBV4-1 combines with J gene TRBJ2-3; a possible D gene is TRBD2 (5 bases). The V end was cut by 0 bases, the J end by 5 bases, with 9 bases between. Germline V gene lookup returns CDR1 MGHRA and CDR2 YSYEKL. This CDR3 region has 14 residues. The CDR3 region has the DNA TGCGCCAGCAGCCAAGATTTCCGGGGAGATACGCAGTATTTT. Protein sequence: CASSQDFRGDTQYF.

This chain's CDR3 is CASSGDSNYGYTF. CDR3 DNA: TGCGCCAGCAGCGGGGACAGTAACTATGGCTACACCTTC. The chain uses TRBV10-2 and TRBJ1-2; TRBD1 matches at 7 bases. The V segment lost 6 bases and the J segment 1 base; nucleotides outside the gene matches: 2. In germline, CDR1 is WSHSY, CDR2 SAAADI. The CDR3 has 13 residues.

The V call is TRBV21-1, the J call TRBJ1-5. TRBV21-1 is a pseudogene locus. This CDR3 spans 16 amino acids. CDR3 bases: TGTGCCACCACCCCGGGGGGGAGTGTGAGCAATCAGCCCCAGCATTTT. Its protein is CATTPGGSVSNQPQHF.

This chain connects TRBV29-1 to TRBJ1-1; D not resolved. The CDR3 spans 11 residues. Germline V lookup: CDR1 SQVTM, CDR2 ANQGSEA. Between the trimmed V and J ends, which lost 0 bases and 8 bases, there was a span of 7 bases. CDR3 nucleotides: TGCAGCGTTGAAGATCCGGTAGAAGCTTTCTTT. It specifies CSVEDPVEAFF. Variable domain in full (rest from reference TRBV29-1 and TRBJ1-1): SAVISQKPSRDICQRGTSLTIQCQVDSQVTMMFWYRQQPGQSLTLIATANQGSEATYESGFVIDKFPISRPNLTFSTLTVSNMSPEDSSIYLCSVEDPVEAFFGQGTRLTVV.

This clone was seen more than once but under ten times. The V and J genes are TRBV30 and TRBJ1-1; 9 bases align to TRBD1. CDR1 is GTSNPN and CDR2 is SVGIG in the germline V gene (reference sequence). The CDR3 runs to 14 residues. Losses at the gene ends were 6 bases for V and 1 base for J; bases not matched to a gene: 6. The CDR3 nucleotides are TGTGCCTGTCGGGACAGGGTCAGGAACACTGAAGCTTTCTTT. Encoded protein: CACRDRVRNTEAFF.

This clone was seen only a few times. This chain connects TRBV3-1 (or the pseudogene TRBV3-2) to TRBJ1-6, with 10 bases identical to TRBD1. The J segment lost 10 bases and the V segment lost 0 bases, leaving 6 bases of the junction unmatched. The germline CDR1 and CDR2 sequences are LGHDT and YNNKEL (reference sequence). This CDR3 comprises 16 residues. Here the CDR3 reads CASSQDGTGDRSPLHF. DNA of the CDR3: TGTGCCAGCAGCCAAGATGGGACAGGGGATAGATCACCCCTCCACTTT.

The V gene is TRBV30, the J gene TRBJ2-2; D perhaps matches TRBD1 (6 bases). This CDR3 has 14 amino acids. Germline lookup yields CDR1 GTSNPN and CDR2 SVGIG (reference sequence). The germline V and J ends were trimmed by 0 bases and 4 bases, with 9 bases remaining between them. The CDR3 here is CAWSVGAGTGELFF. The CDR3 DNA reads as TGTGCCTGGAGTGTGGGGGCGGGCACCGGGGAGCTGTTTTTT.

This chain uses TRBV30 with TRBJ2-6; 8 bases are shared with TRBD1. The CDR3 covers 14 residues. Germline CDR1 reads GTSNPN; CDR2 reads SVGIG (reference sequence). The junction had 2 bases not matched to a gene; V was cut back by 5 bases and J by 2 bases. CDR3 sequence reads: CAWDRGTGANVLTF. The CDR3 coding sequence is TGTGCCTGGGACAGGGGAACTGGGGCCAACGTCCTGACTTTC. Using reference TRBV30 and TRBJ2-6 for the parts outside the CDR3, the full variable domain is SQTIHQWPATLVQPVGSPLSLECTVEGTSNPNLYWYRQAAGRGLQLLFYSVGIGQISSEVPQNLSASRPQDRQFILSSKKLLLSDSGFYLCAWDRGTGANVLTFGAGSRLTVL.

The table lists this clone with a few counts. V usage is TRBV3-1 (or the pseudogene TRBV3-2) and J usage is TRBJ2-1, with 14 bases aligning to TRBD2. In germline, CDR1 is LGHDT, CDR2 YNNKEL (reference sequence). After removal of 4 bases from V and 8 bases from J, the junction contained 10 bases not matched to a gene. The CDR3 spans 17 residues. The CDR3 DNA sequence: TGTGCCAGCAGCCCCCGCTGGACTAGCGGGAGGTCTGATGAGCAGTTCTTC. As protein: CASSPRWTSGRSDEQFF.

V and J are TRBV30 and TRBJ1-5; D is unclear. Germline lookup yields CDR1 GTSNPN and CDR2 SVGIG (reference sequence). Trimming left V 2 bases short and J 9 bases short, with 20 bases between. The CDR3 sequence is 15 residues long. The CDR3 sequence is CAWSREGNLEGPQHF. In DNA form, the CDR3 reads TGTGCCTGGAGTCGTGAGGGTAATTTAGAAGGGCCCCAGCATTTT.

There are a few counts of this clone. The rearrangement joins TRBV12-3 or TRBV12-4 to TRBJ2-1; a possible D gene is TRBD2 (7 bases). The ends were cut back, 7 bases at V and 7 bases at J, with 14 bases in the middle. This CDR3 is built from 13 residues. CDR3: CASNFGGPNEQFF. The CDR3 nucleotides read TGTGCCAGCAATTTCGGGGGGCCTAATGAGCAGTTCTTC.

The chain recombines TRBV10-3 with TRBJ1-6, with 10 bases fitting TRBD1. Germline V gives CDR1 ENHRY, CDR2 SYGVKD. Losses at the gene ends were 8 bases for V and 8 bases for J; bases not matched to a gene: 15. CDR3 length: 17 amino acids. In nucleotides, the CDR3 is TGTGCCATCCGAGAAACCGGGACAGGGGCGCGGGATTCACCCCTCCACTTT. Its translation is CAIRETGTGARDSPLHF.

Concerning this clone itself: The junction does not match germline at one end; this may be a read error. V usage is TRBV20-1 and J usage is TRBJ2-1; 10 bases match TRBD2. The CDR3 is 11 residues long. Looked up from germline, CDR1 is DFQATT and CDR2 is SNEGSKA (reference sequence). Here the CDR3 reads CSARGAGGPVF. The CDR3 DNA sequence: TGCAGTGCTAGAGGAGCGGGGGGGCCAGTCTTC.

The chain uses TRBV18 and TRBJ1-2, with a tentative D call TRBD1 (6 bases). The CDR3 spans 17 residues. From germline, CDR1 is KGHSH and CDR2 LQKENI. The ends were cut back, 0 bases at V and 3 bases at J, with 17 bases in the middle. The CDR3 here is CASSPPRGAEDDYGYTF. CDR3 in DNA: TGTGCCAGCTCACCACCGCGGGGGGCGGAGGACGACTATGGCTACACCTTC.

The CDR3 DNA sequence: TGTGTCAGAAGCTTAGCAGTTGCAGGGGCCTTTCGCGAGCAGTACTTC. Protein product: CVRSLAVAGAFREQYF. The rearrangement uses TRBV7-5 and TRBJ2-7; TRBD1 reflects the table's D call only, with no check against the DNA. TRBV7-5 constitutes a pseudogene. This CDR3 has 16 residues.

As for this clone: At the DNA level, this CDR3 is encoded by other sequences in the same sample as well. The rearrangement links TRBV19 to TRBJ1-2; D is possibly TRBD1 (5 bases). The germline V gene has CDR1 LNHDA and CDR2 SQIVND (reference sequence). V gave up 1 base and J gave up 4 bases, with 7 bases separating them. The CDR3 extends over 13 amino acids. CDR3 bases: TGTGCCAGTAGTATAGGGGGCAGCTATGGCTACACCTTC. This translates into CASSIGGSYGYTF.

This rearrangement joins TRBV24-1 to TRBJ2-3; D might be TRBD1 (8 bases). The CDR3 length is 15 residues. Germline values: CDR1 KGHDR, CDR2 SFDVKD. V was clipped by 4 bases and J by 4 bases, with 14 bases between them. CDR3 sequence: CATSERQGRADTQYF. The CDR3 nucleotides read TGTGCCACCAGTGAGAGACAGGGGAGGGCAGATACGCAGTATTTT.

V is TRBV29-1 and J is TRBJ2-1; D gene ambiguous. The CDR3 totals 12 residues. Trimming removed 1 base from V and 4 bases from J, with 5 bases in between. The germline CDR1 and CDR2 sequences are SQVTM and ANQGSEA. The chain's CDR3 is CSVEVGYNEQFF. The CDR3, as DNA: TGCAGCGTTGAAGTCGGGTACAATGAGCAGTTCTTC.

The rearrangement links TRBV7-8 to TRBJ1-5; 7 bases map to TRBD1. The CDR3 runs 13 residues. Germline CDR1 and CDR2: SGHVS and FQNEAQ. The J segment lost 7 bases and the V segment lost 4 bases, leaving 4 bases of the junction unmatched. In DNA, the CDR3 is TGTGCCAGCAGCTCTTACAGGGGACAGCCCCAGCATTTT. This translates into CASSSYRGQPQHF. Drawing the rest from reference TRBV7-8 and TRBJ1-5, the complete variable domain is GAGVSQSPRYKVAKRGQDVALRCDPISGHVSLFWYQQALGQGPEFLTYFQNEAQLDKSGLPSDRFFAERPEGSVSTLKIQRTQQEDSAVYLCASSSYRGQPQHFGDGTRLSIL.